This TCR beta chain was documented in a study of PD-1 blockade in classical Hodgkin lymphoma. Study-level findings and limits: Healthy donors reportedly exceeded newly diagnosed patients in baseline TCR diversity. It was CD4+ TCR diversity, not CD8+, that rose significantly by C4D1.

In the case of this clone: Its antigen is still unknown.

Every patient experienced relapse after autologous stem cell transplantation, and brentuximab vedotin exposure varied. TCRdb keeps only in-frame clones here, not all; method: immunoSEQ multiplex PCR. The data hold fewer than 50,000 clones, with 88% observed a single time. This specimen consisted of peripheral blood mononuclear cells (PBMCs), obtained at baseline. This receptor was taken from a human donor with classical Hodgkin lymphoma.

CDR3 bases: TGTGCCAGTAGTATATTACCCACAGGGGGCTACACTGAAGCTTTCTTT. It translates to CASSILPTGGYTEAFF. J is TRBJ1-1 and V is TRBV19; 9 nucleotides match TRBD1. The junction had 7 bases not matched to a gene; V was cut back by 2 bases and J by 3 bases. The CDR3 length is 16 residues. Germline assignment: CDR1 LNHDA and CDR2 SQIVND (reference sequence). The complete variable domain, with remaining parts taken from reference TRBV19 and TRBJ1-1, reads DGGITQSPKYLFRKEGQNVTLSCEQNLNHDAMYWYRQDPGQGLRLIYYSQIVNDFQKGDIAEGYSVSREKKESFPLTVTSAQKNPTAFYLCASSILPTGGYTEAFFGQGTRLTVV.